This passage covers 28 T cell receptor beta chains from one sample sequenced in a study of OX40 agonist ivuxolimab in advanced cancers. Sequencing used immunoSEQ multiplex PCR; TCRdb keeps in-frame clones, though not all of them. In the table there are 15,000 to 20,000 clones, about 89% of which are singletons. The starting material was CD4+ or CD8+ T cells sorted from blood, obtained in a trial of the OX40 agonist ivuxolimab. These receptors were obtained from an adult with an advanced solid tumor such as melanoma, head and neck, liver or kidney cancer.

The chain joins TRBV5-5 to TRBJ2-6; 11 positions match TRBD1. CDR3 length equals 17 residues. Trimming removed 1 base from V and 4 bases from J; junction bases left unmatched: 4. CDR1 SGHKS and CDR2 YYEKEE come from the germline V gene (reference sequence). CDR3 loop: CASSLTDRGRGANVLTF. The CDR3 DNA sequence: TGTGCCAGCAGCTTGACGGACAGGGGGCGAGGGGCCAACGTCCTGACTTTC.

V and J are TRBV14 and TRBJ1-1; D gene ambiguous. The CDR3 extends over 13 amino acids. CDR1 and CDR2 (germline): SGHDN, FVKESK. Trimming pared 1 base from V and 3 bases from J, leaving 6 bases between. The CDR3 here is CASSQGLDTEAFF. The CDR3 region has the DNA TGTGCCAGCAGCCAAGGACTTGACACTGAAGCTTTCTTT.

The rearrangement links TRBV27 to TRBJ2-1; D may be TRBD1 (6 bases). CDR1 MNHEY and CDR2 SMNVEV come from the germline V gene (reference sequence). The V gene lost 5 bases and the J gene lost 4 bases, with 12 bases spanning the gap. The CDR3 totals 14 residues. DNA for the CDR3: TGTGCCAGCAGTGTTCAGGGGCGGTACAATGAGCAGTTCTTC. Its translation: CASSVQGRYNEQFF.

This rearrangement joins TRBV11-3 to TRBJ2-7, with 7 bases identical to TRBD2. The J segment lost 5 bases and the V segment lost 3 bases, leaving 10 bases of the junction unmatched. Per germline, CDR1 SGHNT and CDR2 YENEEA. This CDR3 has 15 amino acids. CDR3: CASSLGEGHRNEQYF. Here the CDR3 DNA reads TGTGCCAGCAGCTTGGGGGAGGGCCATAGGAACGAGCAGTACTTC.

The rearrangement uses TRBV27 and TRBJ2-1; weak D call: TRBD1 (6 bases). V was trimmed by 5 bases and J by 4 bases, leaving 15 bases between them. Looked up from germline, CDR1 is MNHEY and CDR2 is SMNVEV (reference sequence). CDR3 size: 15 residues. The CDR3 DNA sequence: TGTGCCAGCAGTCCGGACGGGACAAATTACAATGAGCAGTTCTTC. This encodes CASSPDGTNYNEQFF.

The chain joins TRBV21-1 to TRBJ2-7; the table names TRBD1, a call not compared with the DNA. TRBV21-1 is annotated as a pseudogene. The CDR3 loop spans 13 amino acids. The CDR3 region has the DNA TGTGCCGGACGCAGGGGGGACAGGTACGAGCAGTACTTC. As protein: CAGRRGDRYEQYF.

The V call is TRBV9, the J call TRBJ2-2, with 7 bases matching TRBD2. In germline, CDR1 is SGDLS, CDR2 YYNGEE. There are 16 residues in the CDR3. Germline trimming cut 0 bases from V and 2 bases from J; bases unmatched to any gene: 4. The CDR3 nucleotides read TGTGCCAGCAGCGTAGGGTCTAGCGGAAACACCGGGGAGCTGTTTTTT. The encoded protein is CASSVGSSGNTGELFF.

The chain couples TRBV6-6 to TRBJ1-1; D remains ambiguous. Looked up from germline, CDR1 is MNHNY and CDR2 is SVGAGI (reference sequence). The CDR3 has 11 amino acids. Trimming pared 1 base from V and 8 bases from J, leaving 5 bases between. CDR3 loop: CASSYFGEAFF. In DNA form, the CDR3 reads TGTGCCAGCAGTTACTTCGGGGAAGCTTTCTTT.

The CDR3 DNA follows: TGTGCCAGCGGAAAACCTCCTCCCTACGAGCAGTACTTC. It encodes CASGKPPPYEQYF. The V and J genes are TRBV28 and TRBJ2-7, with D hard to call. The CDR3 loop spans 13 amino acids. With 8 bases removed from V and 2 bases from J, the gap between germline ends came to 13 bases. The germline V gene encodes CDR1 MDHEN and CDR2 SYDVKM.

The chain joins TRBV27 to TRBJ2-5; D ambiguous. Germline assignment: CDR1 MNHEY and CDR2 SMNVEV (reference sequence). V was pared by 5 bases and J by 7 bases, with 8 bases between. The CDR3 is 11 amino acids. CDR3 loop: CASSLGSTQYF. In DNA form, the CDR3 reads TGTGCCAGCAGTCTCGGCTCGACCCAGTACTTC.

The chain has TRBV4-3 and TRBJ1-1; D is possibly TRBD1 (6 bases). Germline V gene data show CDR1 as LGHNA and CDR2 as YSLEER. The CDR3 is 13 amino acids. Trimming took off 1 base at V and 10 bases at J, with 13 bases between the two ends. DNA of the CDR3: TGCGCCAGCAGCCAAGGGGGAGGGGGTAGAGCTTTCTTT. It yields the protein CASSQGGGGRAFF.

The chain links TRBV14 to TRBJ2-3; 9 bases align to TRBD2. Per the germline V gene, CDR1 is SGHDN and CDR2 is FVKESK. V lost 3 bases to trimming and J lost 6 bases; unmatched junction nucleotides: 13. CDR3 size: 17 residues. CDR3 bases: TGTGCCAGCAGCCACCTGGTGGTAGCGGGAGCTTCGGATACGCAGTATTTT. The encoded protein is CASSHLVVAGASDTQYF.

The genes are TRBV27 and TRBJ1-1; 7 nucleotides align to TRBD1. The J segment lost 4 bases and the V segment lost 5 bases, leaving 4 bases of the junction unmatched. Germline values: CDR1 MNHEY, CDR2 SMNVEV (reference sequence). The CDR3 runs 13 residues. CDR3 coding DNA: TGTGCCAGCAGTGTACAGGGGTTCACTGAAGCTTTCTTT. This sequence encodes CASSVQGFTEAFF.

Points on this clone: At one of its ends the junction is not consistent with the germline gene, which may arise from a read error. This chain joins TRBV5-1 and TRBJ2-7; D uncertain. The CDR3 runs 11 residues. Germline V gene sequence: CDR1 SGHRS, CDR2 YFSETQ. CDR3 bases: TGCGCCAGCGGCTTGGACTACGAGCAGTACTTC. This gives the protein CASGLDYEQYF.

The chain is built from TRBV6-5 and TRBJ1-2, with D unresolved. Deletions cut 5 bases from V and 4 bases from J, with 8 bases between. CDR3 length: 12 residues. From germline, CDR1 is MNHEY and CDR2 SVGAGI. The CDR3 nucleotides are TGTGCCAGCAGTGCTGCAAGCTATGGCTACACCTTC. Translating it yields CASSAASYGYTF.

V and J are TRBV11-3 and TRBJ1-3, with D tentatively TRBD1 (6 bases). CDR3 length: 16 amino acids. Trimming took 5 bases from V and 0 from J, leaving 14 bases between them. Germline-derived CDR1 and CDR2 are SGHNT and YENEEA. The CDR3 loop reads CASSEDSTPSGNTIYF. In DNA form, the CDR3 reads TGTGCCAGCAGCGAGGACAGCACCCCCTCTGGAAACACCATATATTTT.

The V gene is TRBV6-5, the J gene TRBJ2-7; 7 bases are shared with TRBD1. The V gene's germline CDR1 is MNHEY and CDR2 SVGAGI. The CDR3 extends over 14 amino acids. Trimming removed 2 bases from V and 7 bases from J; junction bases left unmatched: 8. CDR3 coding DNA: TGTGCCAGCAGTTACCAAGACAGGGCCCTTGAGCAGTACTTC. It encodes CASSYQDRALEQYF.

The chain joins TRBV27 to TRBJ2-1, with 13 bases aligning to TRBD2. The junction had 6 bases not matched to a gene; V was cut back by 4 bases and J by 3 bases. CDR1 MNHEY and CDR2 SMNVEV come from the germline V gene (reference sequence). This CDR3 region has 17 residues. In nucleotides, the CDR3 is TGTGCCAGCAGTTCCGGGACTAGCGGGAAAATCTACAATGAGCAGTTCTTC. This gives the protein CASSSGTSGKIYNEQFF.

J is TRBJ2-2 and V is TRBV15; no reliable D call. V was shortened by 1 base and J by 4 bases, with 4 bases between the two germline ends. Germline CDR1 is LNHNV and CDR2 is YYDKDF (reference sequence). This CDR3 contains 13 residues. The CDR3 sequence: CATSRVSTGELFF. Here the CDR3 DNA reads TGTGCCACCAGCAGAGTTTCCACCGGGGAGCTGTTTTTT.

The chain carries TRBV6-5 and TRBJ2-5; perhaps TRBD2 as D (6 bases). This CDR3 has 13 amino acids. The germline V and J ends were trimmed by 0 bases and 5 bases, with 7 bases remaining between them. The germline V gene encodes CDR1 MNHEY and CDR2 SVGAGI. This chain's CDR3 is CASSYSGGETQYF. The CDR3 DNA reads as TGTGCCAGCAGTTACTCTGGGGGGGAGACCCAGTACTTC.

This chain joins TRBV7-9 and TRBJ1-2; no definite D call. CDR3 length equals 12 residues. The ends were cut back, 5 bases at V and 8 bases at J, with 12 bases in the middle. Germline values: CDR1 SEHNR, CDR2 FQNEAQ (reference sequence). The CDR3 region has the DNA TGTGCCAGCAGCCCAGGACTACCCGGCTACACCTTC. Translating gives CASSPGLPGYTF.

The chain joins TRBV5-1 to TRBJ2-7; D not resolved. Trimming took 0 bases from V and 3 from J, leaving 1 base between them. Germline V gene lookup returns CDR1 SGHRS and CDR2 YFSETQ. The CDR3 is 11 residues long. The CDR3 nucleotides read TGCGCCAGCAGCTTGGACTACGAGCAGTACTTC. It translates to CASSLDYEQYF.

The chain employs TRBV27 and TRBJ2-7; either TRBD1 or TRBD2 may fit D (5 bases each). The CDR3 covers 15 residues. V was cut by 4 bases and J by 3 bases, with 16 bases left in between. CDR1 and CDR2 from the germline V gene are MNHEY and SMNVEV (reference sequence). The CDR3 coding sequence is TGTGCCAGCAGTTGGGGGAATGGGGCGCACTACGAGCAGTACTTC. Amino acids: CASSWGNGAHYEQYF.

V usage is TRBV4-1 and J usage is TRBJ2-2; D remains ambiguous. The CDR3 spans 16 residues. V was shortened by 2 bases and J by 4 bases, with 14 bases between the two germline ends. CDR1 and CDR2 (germline): MGHRA, YSYEKL. The CDR3 loop is CASSQTPSPSTGELFF. The CDR3, as DNA: TGCGCCAGCAGCCAAACTCCTAGTCCCTCCACCGGGGAGCTGTTTTTT.

This clone was observed once. This chain connects TRBV4-1 to TRBJ2-7; TRBD2 is a possible D gene (5 bases). The CDR3 length is 15 residues. V was trimmed by 1 base and J by 6 bases, leaving 16 bases between them. The germline gives CDR1 MGHRA, CDR2 YSYEKL. CDR3 in DNA: TGCGCCAGCAGCCAAGGACCCATGGCCGGGGTCGAGCAGTACTTC. This translates into CASSQGPMAGVEQYF.

J is TRBJ1-1 and V is TRBV19; no firm D call. This CDR3 contains 14 residues. CDR1 is LNHDA, CDR2 SQIVND, per germline (reference sequence). V lost 3 bases, J lost 1 base, and 9 bases lay in between. For the CDR3, the DNA is TGTGCCAGTAGTATCGGGCAGAGGAACACTGAAGCTTTCTTT. It is translated as CASSIGQRNTEAFF.

This chain links TRBV7-6 with TRBJ2-3; TRBD1 agrees at 7 bases. Germline CDR1 SGHVS, CDR2 FNYEAQ. The J segment lost 4 bases and the V segment lost 1 base, leaving 2 bases of the junction unmatched. The CDR3 totals 14 residues. CDR3 sequence: CASSLGDRADTQYF. The CDR3 nucleotides read TGTGCCAGCAGCTTAGGAGACAGGGCAGATACGCAGTATTTT.

For the CDR3, the DNA is TGTGCCAGCAGCTTGGGTCGGACAGGGGGGCTGCAAGAGACCCAGTACTTC. Translating gives CASSLGRTGGLQETQYF. The chain carries TRBV5-4 and TRBJ2-5; 10 bases are shared with TRBD1. Trimming removed 0 bases from V and 2 bases from J; junction bases left unmatched: 7. This CDR3 is built from 17 residues. Germline lookup yields CDR1 SGHNT and CDR2 YYREEE (reference sequence).